This T cell receptor beta chain was obtained from a study of T cell changes during pregnancy in multiple sclerosis. The method was immunoSEQ multiplex PCR; TCRdb's version includes in-frame clones alone and lacks a portion of them. Of around 95,000 clones listed, about 92% were seen once; the top ten hold about 2%. Sequencing was performed on peripheral blood, taken after pregnancy. The sequence was obtained from a female donor in good health, enrolled as a control in a pregnancy study.

The CDR3 region has the DNA TGTGCCAGCAGCCCTTCAGGGGGCATCGACACTGAAGCTTTCTTT. Amino acids: CASSPSGGIDTEAFF. The chain employs TRBV4-2 and TRBJ1-1, with 8 bases fitting TRBD1. The CDR3 contains 15 residues. Germline values: CDR1 LGHNA, CDR2 YNFKEQ. V shed 4 bases and J 3 bases; nucleotides not matched to a gene: 7.